This T cell receptor beta chain is drawn from a study of cytomegalovirus exposure and HLA in healthy donors. Study outcomes and limitations: Cytomegalovirus-associated status was assigned to around 160 TCR beta chains. CMV antigen specificity was confirmed in vitro for a few CMV-associated chains. Using the classifier, cytomegalovirus status was reportedly diagnosed with high specificity and sensitivity. Some segments of the V type, notably TRBV6-2 and TRBV6-3, were excluded as indistinguishable.

This CDR3 comprises 15 residues. Germline CDR1 reads MNHNS; CDR2 reads SASEGT. V was pared by 2 bases and J by 3 bases, with 11 bases between. Comments on this clone: Its antigen remains unidentified.

Primers for the PCR totalled 60 Vbeta and 13 Jbeta. The assay was immunoSEQ multiplex PCR, and TCRdb's table has in-frame clones only and misses some. The repertoire includes approximately 160,000 clones, 70% of them detected once, and about 4.7% sits in the top ten. The receptor comes from a man aged 18 to 30 in good health and CMV-seropositive. The rearrangement uses TRBV6-1 and TRBJ2-1, with unresolved D. Sequencing was carried out using PBMCs. The CDR3: CASSESLALYNEQFF. The CDR3 DNA follows: TGTGCCAGCAGTGAATCGTTAGCTCTCTACAATGAGCAGTTCTTC.